The present entry profiles one T cell receptor (beta chain) with its context. It lacks a known antigen. Base qualities are not at hand, and no much larger clone is one base apart. The source of the sample is a study of shared clonotypes between healthy human individuals (dated by TCRdb to about 2020). General notes on the study: The cohort comprised a couple of women and a few men aged 18 to 49 years. Per donor, three plates each were used for CD4 naive and CD4 memory, two for CD8 naive, and one for CD8 memory. Blood TCR repertoires of roughly five healthy adults were deeply sequenced to estimate repertoire size and the extent of clonotype sharing between individuals. Libraries were prepared and TCR repertoires were sequenced by different laboratories using diverse techniques, in order to increase sequencing depth and limit assay-specific biases. Per donor, leukapheresis produced somewhere between about 0.85 and 10 billion PBMCs.

Study-wide conclusions, independent of this receptor: The small number of donors limited the genetic and exposure-history diversity represented. Compared with non-shared clonotypes, clonotypes shared by all four sorted-subset donors had higher generation probabilities. Across a handful of donors, roughly 5.1% of naive CD4, approximately 4% of naive CD8, approximately 2.5% of memory CD4, and under 0.45% of memory CD8 clonotypes were shared. Pairwise subsampling indicated that sequencing depth was expected to affect the degree of clonotype sharing among donors. Sampling was restricted to blood, and TCR repertoires in tissue are likely to differ from TCR repertoires in blood. Even with the large sequencing depth, rarefaction of the sorted-subset datasets indicated that sequencing was incomplete. Naive subsets generally had larger estimated clonotype richness than memory subsets.

Healthy HIV-negative adults with no recently reported acute infections or vaccinations were included as donors. Every donor was a Caucasian adult residing in Nashville, Tennessee, USA. Magnetic negative selection was used to enrich CD4+ T cells, after which naive cells were positively selected on CD45RA and the negative fraction became the memory subset. Blood was obtained by leukapheresis, after which PBMCs were separated by Ficoll-Histopaque density gradient centrifugation and cryopreserved in liquid nitrogen vapor phase. Analytical flow cytometry was used to check the purity and quantity of each magnetically sorted T cell population. Genomic DNA was isolated from each sorted fraction and quantified by UV absorbance on a Nanodrop 2000c. Using the deep immunoSEQ assay, multiplex PCR amplified TCR CDR3 regions from genomic DNA. For each cell subset, the extracted genomic DNA was distributed evenly across all wells of several immunoSEQ 96-well plates, and each plate served as one replicate. Each replicate PCR for sorted subsets received about 220 ng genomic DNA, equal to about 29,000 T cell genomes. Purified libraries were measured with a Qubit 3.0 fluorometer, size-checked on a Bioanalyzer 2100, and measured again with the KAPA Library Quantification kit. A separate single-read 150-cycle Illumina NextSeq 550 flow cell was used to sequence each immunoSEQ 96-well plate. The original methods were these. The immunoSEQ output contained only junctional sequences without quality scores, so filtering could not match that applied to full-length reads. Sequences were annotated with PyIR, a Python wrapper for IgBLAST v1.9, and V/J genes and CDR3 were assigned using IMGT germline references. Any read was removed if the V/J assignment was weak (E-value above 1e-6), the CDR3 was missing, or the read contained stop codons, out-of-frame junctions, or ambiguous translated residues. V3J clonotypes were defined as sequences sharing an identical inferred V gene, J gene, and CDR3 amino acid sequence. Percentage overlap between repertoires was computed as shared unique clonotypes divided by the size of the smaller repertoire. RTK rarefaction, the Chao1 estimator, and Recon v2.1 estimates of unobserved clonotypes were used to assess repertoire richness. Generation probabilities were computed with OLGA for all TCRbeta clonotypes obtained by the gDNA method from several donors. This is the immuneACCESS table as TCRdb keeps it, with only in-frame sequences that have V and J called. A part of the clones is gone; compared with another copy, unresolved V genes explain less than half, and the rest is unexplained. For V, J and clone size, that table is used; D and trimming come from the DNA. This sample lists approximately 1,000,000 clones; 78% were detected once. 0.52% of the sample is taken by the ten largest.

Sequences were obtained from memory CD4+ T cells from PBMCs. The sample's cell subset or site label is to be understood as: CD45RA-negative fraction. The sequence derives from a man between 18 and 35 years old in good health. Some clones in this sample may be carry-over from other donors' samples.

The DNA sequence follows: TGTGCCAGCAGCGTTAGGGACAGGGGTAACACTGAAGCTTTCTTT. Its protein reads: CASSVRDRGNTEAFF. The chain employs TRBV9 and TRBJ1-1; 10 central nucleotides agree with TRBD1. CDR1 and CDR2 (SGDLS, YYNGEE) derive from the germline V gene. The CDR3 has 15 amino acids, counting the end cysteine and phenylalanine. Only the CDR3 DNA is retained, 45 bases long and in frame from the first base. V has 2 bases trimmed and J has 2 bases trimmed; junction bases matching no gene number 3.